This T cell receptor beta chain was found in a study of shared clonotypes between healthy human individuals (dated by TCRdb to the early 2020s). General notes on the study: The cohort included three men and a couple of women between 18 and 49 years of age. To increase sequencing depth and limit assay-specific biases, different laboratories used diverse techniques to prepare libraries and sequence TCR repertoires. To estimate repertoire size and how much clonotype sharing occurs between individuals, the study deeply sequenced the blood TCR repertoires of several healthy adults. Leukapheresis yielded between about 0.85 and 9.5 billion PBMCs per donor. For each donor, CD4 naive and CD4 memory were each run on three plates, CD8 naive on two plates, and CD8 memory on one plate. Beyond this particular receptor, the publication reports: Estimated clonotype richness was generally larger for naive than for memory subsets. Even with the large sequencing depth, rarefaction of the sorted-subset datasets indicated that sequencing was incomplete. Across a few donors, roughly 5.1% of naive CD4, roughly 3.8% of naive CD8, around 2.5% of memory CD4, and 0.3% to 0.45% of memory CD8 clonotypes were shared. Because the study included only a small number of donors, the genetic and exposure-history diversity represented was limited. Sampling was restricted to blood, and TCR repertoires in tissues likely differ from the TCR repertoires found in blood. Pairwise subsampling led to the expectation that sequencing depth would affect the degree of clonotype sharing among donors. Compared with non-shared clonotypes, the clonotypes found in all four sorted-subset donors had higher generation probabilities.

Using the deep immunoSEQ assay, multiplex PCR amplified TCR CDR3 regions from genomic DNA. Genomic DNA extracted from each cell subset was distributed evenly over all wells of several immunoSEQ 96-well plates, and each plate served as one replicate. For sorted subsets, about 220 ng of genomic DNA, equivalent to 30,000 or so T cell genomes, went into each replicate PCR. Purified libraries were measured with a Qubit 3.0 fluorometer, size-checked on a Bioanalyzer 2100, and measured again with the KAPA Library Quantification kit. Every immunoSEQ 96-well plate was sequenced on a separate single-read 150-cycle Illumina NextSeq 550 flow cell. Turning to the authors' computational methods: Because the immunoSEQ output held only junctional sequences and lacked quality scores, the filtering could not match the filtering applied to full-length reads. Sequences were annotated with PyIR, a Python wrapper for IgBLAST v1.9, and V/J genes and CDR3 were assigned using IMGT germline references. Reads were filtered out if the reads had weak V/J assignments (E-value above 1e-6), no CDR3, stop codons, out-of-frame junctions, or ambiguous translated residues. A V3J clonotype was defined by an identical inferred V gene, J gene, and CDR3 amino acid sequence. The percentage overlap between two repertoires was calculated by dividing the number of shared unique clonotypes by the size of the smaller repertoire. Three approaches were used to assess repertoire richness: RTK rarefaction, the Chao1 estimator, and Recon v2.1 estimates of unobserved clonotypes. OLGA was used to compute generation probabilities for all TCRbeta clonotypes that the gDNA method yielded from several donors. Not all clones reach the TCRdb copy of this immuneACCESS table, which keeps in-frame sequences only. Checked studies attribute under half of the gap to unresolved V genes and leave the rest unexplained. V and J calls and clone size are copied from that table; D and trimming were computed from the DNA. Across this sample there are 2 million to 3 million clones, with approximately 90% seen only once. 0.14% of the sample is in the top ten clones.

Between the V and J ends, shortened by 4 bases and 3 bases respectively, the junction contains 4 bases. Taken from cysteine to phenylalanine, the CDR3 has 12 residues. Only the CDR3 portion is preserved as DNA: 36 bases, with reading frame beginning at the first base. From the germline V gene, CDR1 is SNHLY and CDR2 is FYNNEI. The donors were healthy, HIV-negative adults who had no recently reported acute infections or vaccinations. Every donor was a Caucasian adult living in Nashville, Tennessee, USA. CD4+ T cells were enriched by magnetic negative selection; naive cells were then positively selected on CD45RA, and the negative fraction formed the memory subset. Blood was collected by leukapheresis, and PBMCs were isolated by Ficoll-Histopaque density gradient centrifugation and then cryopreserved in liquid nitrogen vapor phase. Analytical flow cytometry was used to check the purity and quantity of every magnetically sorted T cell population. Genomic DNA was isolated from every sorted fraction and measured by UV absorbance on a Nanodrop 2000c.

Concerning this clone itself: There is no known antigen for this receptor. Base-call qualities are not available, and no considerably larger clone is one nucleotide away. The same CDR3 arises from other DNA sequences in this sample as well.

This receptor chain uses TRBV2 and TRBJ1-5, with the identity of the D gene unclear. The sample was naive CD4+ T cells sorted from blood. This specimen's cell subset or site label, interpreted: CD45RA+ positively selected. This sequence originates from a man aged 18 to 30 in good health. The nucleotides read TGTGCCAGCAGTGGCAACAATCAGCCCCAGCATTTT. This translates into CASSGNNQPQHF.